The 25 T cell receptor beta chains presented below share a single source sample, sequenced in a study of monozygotic twins with inflammatory bowel disease. TCRdb re-called the 5' RACE reads; every CDR3 protein appears as one record, without DNA. In all, the sample yields 330,000 or so distinct CDR3 sequences. Sequencing was performed on blood. The receptors were sampled from a human donor with ulcerative colitis or Crohn's disease, or a healthy co-twin of an affected twin (not recorded which).

This rearrangement joins TRBV15 to TRBJ2-1; the TRBD1 assignment by TCRdb is unverifiable without DNA. The length of the CDR3 is 13 residues. Germline lookup yields CDR1 LNHNV and CDR2 YYDKDF (reference sequence). This chain's CDR3 is CATSSRQRQGQFF.

V gene TRBV12-3 or TRBV12-4 combines with J gene TRBJ2-1; no DNA is available, so the TRBD1 call from TCRdb remains unchecked. CDR3 length: 14 amino acids. CDR3 sequence reads: CASMVTGGFHEQFF.

The rearrangement links TRBV20-1 to TRBJ2-3; TCRdb names TRBD2, which stays unverified in the absence of DNA. The CDR3 runs 15 residues. CDR1 and CDR2 from the germline V gene are DFQATT and SNEGSKA (reference sequence). Here the CDR3 reads CSARGLADSTDTQYF.

V usage is TRBV10-3 and J usage is TRBJ2-5. Germline V CDR1 and CDR2: ENHRY, SYGVKD. This CDR3 contains 11 residues. CDR3 loop: CATRRQETQYF.

V usage is TRBV27 and J usage is TRBJ2-1; as DNA is missing, the TRBD1 call by TCRdb cannot be tested. This CDR3 has 15 amino acids. The germline V gene has CDR1 MNHEY and CDR2 SMNVEV (reference sequence). This CDR3 is CASSSGGTAYNEQFF.

The J gene is TRBJ2-7, the V gene TRBV20-1; TCRdb gives TRBD1 as the D gene, but with no DNA this cannot be confirmed. The CDR3 loop spans 13 amino acids. The germline V gene encodes CDR1 DFQATT and CDR2 SNEGSKA (reference sequence). CDR3 residues: CSASHGGSYEQYF.

This chain joins TRBV7-9 and TRBJ1-2; TCRdb proposes TRBD1, but this gene call is untestable without DNA. Per germline, CDR1 SEHNR and CDR2 FQNEAQ (reference sequence). The CDR3 is made up of 14 amino acids. The CDR3: CASSPGRTGDGYTF.

This chain links TRBV5-1 with TRBJ1-1; without DNA, the TCRdb call of TRBD1 cannot be checked. This CDR3 has 14 amino acids. Germline V gene sequence: CDR1 SGHRS, CDR2 YFSETQ. This chain's CDR3 is CASSSGQLGTEAFF.

This chain joins TRBV6-2 or TRBV6-3 and TRBJ2-1; TCRdb proposes TRBD2, but this gene call is untestable without DNA. Germline V gives CDR1 MNHEY, CDR2 SVGEGT. The CDR3 consists of 18 residues. The CDR3 here is CASSYARTSGGLFNEQFF.

CDR3 amino acids: CSVRTGSGNTIYF. The rearrangement links TRBV29-1 to TRBJ1-3; the TCRdb call, TRBD1, lacks DNA for checking. Germline loops: CDR1 SQVTM, CDR2 ANQGSEA. This CDR3 has 13 residues.

The chain is built from TRBV10-3 and TRBJ2-1; the D call of TRBD2 rests on TCRdb alone, since no DNA is present to check it. Germline-derived CDR1 and CDR2 are ENHRY and SYGVKD. The length of the CDR3 is 12 residues. CDR3 protein: CAIKTEGWEQFF.

V usage is TRBV4-1 and J usage is TRBJ2-7; TCRdb calls TRBD2, which cannot be checked without DNA. The CDR3 sequence is 15 residues long. The germline V gene encodes CDR1 MGHRA and CDR2 YSYEKL. The CDR3 here is CASSQSSGGAYEQYF.

This chain connects TRBV5-1 to TRBJ2-2. The CDR3 sequence is 14 residues long. Germline-derived CDR1 and CDR2 are SGHRS and YFSETQ. CDR3 protein: CASSPYSQAGELFF.

V gene TRBV4-1 combines with J gene TRBJ2-7. Germline CDR1 and CDR2: MGHRA and YSYEKL. CDR3 size: 16 residues. CDR3 protein: CASSQDTPGSSYEQYF.

The chain carries TRBV28 and TRBJ2-5. This CDR3 has 11 amino acids. The germline CDR1 and CDR2 sequences are MDHEN and SYDVKM. CDR3 in amino acids: CASSPEETQYF.

The chain has TRBV6-2 or TRBV6-3 and TRBJ1-5; lacking DNA, the TRBD1 call made by TCRdb goes unchecked. This CDR3 spans 15 amino acids. The V gene's germline CDR1 is MNHEY and CDR2 SVGEGT. The CDR3 spells CASSLTGAYHQPQHF.

The V and J genes are TRBV5-1 and TRBJ2-3; TCRdb reports TRBD1, a call that lacks DNA to check it against. CDR1 SGHRS and CDR2 YFSETQ come from the germline V gene. The CDR3 runs to 15 residues. The CDR3 sequence: CASSIQGVGTDTQYF.

The chain recombines TRBV21-1 with TRBJ1-1. TRBV21-1 is reported as a pseudogene. The CDR3 sequence is 16 residues long. The CDR3 spells CASSLGSPAMNTEAFF.

This chain connects TRBV28 to TRBJ2-7; the D call of TRBD1 rests on TCRdb alone, since no DNA is present to check it. This CDR3 contains 14 residues. From germline, CDR1 is MDHEN and CDR2 SYDVKM. The CDR3 region is CASSPTWGPYEQYF.

V usage is TRBV10-3 and J usage is TRBJ2-5; the TCRdb D gene call, TRBD1, has no DNA to confirm it. This CDR3 is built from 14 residues. The germline CDR1 and CDR2 sequences are ENHRY and SYGVKD. This CDR3 reads CAISEGTGQETQYF.

This rearrangement joins TRBV4-1 to TRBJ2-7. Germline-derived CDR1 and CDR2 are MGHRA and YSYEKL. This CDR3 has 18 amino acids. CDR3 sequence: CASSQDQLGSIITYEQYF.

CDR3 sequence: CASSVTGTSAYEQYF. The chain carries TRBV5-1 and TRBJ2-7; TCRdb designates TRBD2, a call that cannot be tested without DNA. The CDR3 has 15 amino acids. Germline V gene sequence: CDR1 SGHRS, CDR2 YFSETQ.

The chain joins TRBV20-1 to TRBJ2-7; TCRdb's D gene call, TRBD2, goes unchecked for lack of DNA. The germline CDR1 and CDR2 sequences are DFQATT and SNEGSKA (reference sequence). The CDR3 is made up of 13 amino acids. The CDR3 spells CSARVGEYDEQYF.

This sequence joins TRBV6-1 and TRBJ2-6. The CDR3 covers 14 residues. CDR1 is MNHNS and CDR2 is SASEGT in the germline V gene. CDR3 loop: CASSEISQSNVLTF.

V gene TRBV5-1 combines with J gene TRBJ2-2. The CDR3 sequence is 15 residues long. From germline, CDR1 is SGHRS and CDR2 YFSETQ. CDR3 sequence reads: CASSSDTANTGELFF. The variable domain in full, completed from reference TRBV5-1 and TRBJ2-2, reads KAGVTQTPRYLIKTRGQQVTLSCSPISGHRSVSWYQQTPGQGLQFLFEYFSETQRNKGNFPGRFSGRQFSNSRSEMNVSTLELGDSALYLCASSSDTANTGELFFGEGSRLTVL.